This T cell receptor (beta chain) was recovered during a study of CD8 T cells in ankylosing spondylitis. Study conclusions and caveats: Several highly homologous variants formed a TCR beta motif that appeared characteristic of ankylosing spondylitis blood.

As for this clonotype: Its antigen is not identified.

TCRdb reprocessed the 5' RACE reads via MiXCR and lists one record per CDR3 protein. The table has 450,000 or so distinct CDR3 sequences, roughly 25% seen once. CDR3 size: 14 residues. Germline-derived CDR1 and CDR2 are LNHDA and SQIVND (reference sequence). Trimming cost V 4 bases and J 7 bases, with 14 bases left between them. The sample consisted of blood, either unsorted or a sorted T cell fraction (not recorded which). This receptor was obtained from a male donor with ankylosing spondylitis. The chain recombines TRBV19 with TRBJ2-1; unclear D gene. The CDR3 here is CASSTMSYGNEQFF. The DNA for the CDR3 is TGTGCCAGTAGTACTATGTCGTATGGGAATGAGCAGTTCTTC.